The 3 T cell receptor beta chains below come from one sample, sequenced in a study of cytomegalovirus exposure and HLA in healthy donors. Assay: immunoSEQ multiplex PCR; the TCRdb copy retains only in-frame clones and omits some. The data hold roughly 140,000 clones, with less than 90% observed a single time. The sequenced material came from PBMCs. The receptors stem from a woman between 18 and 29 years old in good health and CMV-seropositive.

V usage is TRBV5-1 and J usage is TRBJ2-1; 12 nucleotides align to TRBD2. Germline V gives CDR1 SGHRS, CDR2 YFSETQ. V shed 4 bases, J shed 3 bases, and the junction held 8 bases outside the gene matches. CDR3 length: 17 amino acids. CDR3 nucleotide sequence: TGCGCCAGCAGCATGACTAGCGGGAGTTCCATCTACAATGAGCAGTTCTTC. Its protein product is CASSMTSGSSIYNEQFF.

This clone showed up just once. CDR3 sequence: CASSWAGGQETQYF. The CDR3 region has the DNA TGCGCCAGCAGCTGGGCGGGGGGACAAGAGACCCAGTACTTC. The chain employs TRBV4-1 and TRBJ2-5, with 8 bases that match TRBD2. Germline values: CDR1 MGHRA, CDR2 YSYEKL. This CDR3 is 14 amino acids long. V gave up 5 bases and J gave up 2 bases; unmatched junction bases: 4.

The genes are TRBV30 and TRBJ2-5, with D maybe TRBD2 (5 bases). The CDR3 consists of 15 residues. Germline V gives CDR1 GTSNPN, CDR2 SVGIG (reference sequence). V was trimmed by 1 base and J by 5 bases, leaving 17 bases between them. This CDR3 reads CAWSDLKRSKETQYF. CDR3 nucleotides: TGTGCCTGGAGTGACCTAAAGCGGTCCAAGGAGACCCAGTACTTC.